Given below is one T cell receptor beta chain in context. Its antigen is unidentified. TCRdb recomputed calls from the reads with MiXCR, one row per CDR3 protein. The repertoire includes roughly 180,000 distinct CDR3 sequences, 28% of them detected once, and 31% sits in the top ten. CDR3 size: 14 residues. Germline loops: CDR1 WNHNN, CDR2 SYGVQD (reference sequence). The V gene lost 4 bases and the J gene lost 3 bases, with 13 bases spanning the gap. This record belongs to a study of T cell repertoires in cytomegalovirus infection. Whole-study context: CMV infection together with matching HLA type was indicated by public TCR beta signatures. Regarding the study as a whole: Based on cumulative public TCR beta family frequency, carriers of CMV plus the relevant HLA were identified.

Sequenced: PBMCs. This sequence joins TRBV10-1 and TRBJ2-7; D unclear. This receptor was identified in a human donor in good health (CMV status not recorded). Some clones in this sample may be carry-over from other donors' samples. The CDR3 loop reads CASSASGNLYEQYF. CDR3 nucleotides: TGCGCCAGCAGTGCATCAGGAAACCTCTACGAGCAGTACTTC.